Listed below are T cell receptor beta chains from one sample, sequenced in a study of shared clonotypes between healthy human individuals. Produced via immunoSEQ multiplex PCR; TCRdb's table is partial and in-frame only. Among 2 million or so clones listed, roughly 94% were seen once. Material for sequencing was naive CD4+ T cells sorted from blood. These receptors all stem from a man aged 18 to 30 in good health. The CDR3 runs from the conserved cysteine through the conserved F or W. The D gene is left open where the match is weak. Only some rows state a clone size, as once, few, many or a class for expanded clones.

size	V	D	J	DNA	CDR3
.	TRBV27	.	TRBJ1-2	TGTGCCAGCAGTTTTGGGGGTTCTAACTATGGCTACACCTTC	CASSFGGSNYGYTF
.	TRBV28	.	TRBJ2-1	TGTGCCAGCACGGGTTTCAATGAGCAGTTCTTC	CASTGFNEQFF
.	TRBV7-9	TRBD2	TRBJ2-5	TGTGCCAGCAGCTTACTTGGTGCGGGGGTGCAAGAGACCCAGTACTTC	CASSLLGAGVQETQYF
.	TRBV5-6	TRBD1	TRBJ1-6	TGTGCCAGCAGCTTGGCCGGACAGGGCGGCAATTCACCCCTCCACTTT	CASSLAGQGGNSPLHF
once	TRBV29-1	TRBD1	TRBJ1-4	TGCAGCGTCGGAGCCGGGACAGGGTTTGAAAAACTGTTTTTT	CSVGAGTGFEKLFF
.	TRBV2	.	TRBJ2-3	TGTGGGGAAGCGGCAGGGTCAGATACGCAGTATTTT	CGEAAGSDTQYF
.	TRBV15	TRBD2	TRBJ2-7	TGTGCCACCAGCAGAGTCCCACTAGCGGGAGGGATTGAGCAGTACTTC	CATSRVPLAGGIEQYF
.	TRBV6-5	.	TRBJ2-3	TGTGCCAGCAGTGCCCCGGGCCAGGCCGTCGATACGCAGTATTTT	CASSAPGQAVDTQYF
.	TRBV6-6	.	TRBJ1-3	TGTGCCAGCACGTCGGGAGGAAACACCATATATTTT	CASTSGGNTIYF
.	TRBV7-9	.	TRBJ1-5	TGTGCCAGCAGCTTAGTTCTGGGTTATGAGTCCGGGCCCCAGCATTTT	CASSLVLGYESGPQHF
once	TRBV27	.	TRBJ1-2	TGTGCCAGCAGTTTGGTAGGGGATTACTACACCTTC	CASSLVGDYYTF
.	TRBV9	TRBD2	TRBJ2-7	TGTGCCAGCAGCGAGGGGGGACTAGTCTACGAGCAGTACTTC	CASSEGGLVYEQYF
.	TRBV19	.	TRBJ2-2	TGTGCCAGTACTGTAACTAGCCCGCCCCACACCGGGGAGCTGTTTTTT	CASTVTSPPHTGELFF
.	TRBV4-3	.	TRBJ1-6	TGCGCCAGCAGCCAAGATCTAGCTCCACCCCTCCACTTT	CASSQDLAPPLHF
.	TRBV2	.	TRBJ2-7	TGTGCCACATCACCTGCTCCGGTAGTGCAGTACTTC	CATSPAPVVQYF
few	TRBV5-1	.	TRBJ1-5	TGCGCCAGCAGCCCCGGACAGAATCAGCCCCAGCATTTT	CASSPGQNQPQHF
once	TRBV7-9	.	TRBJ2-3	TGTGCCAGCAGCGCCGAAGCAGGGGCGTATACGCAGTATTTT	CASSAEAGAYTQYF
.	TRBV5-1	TRBD1	TRBJ2-5	TGCGCCAGCAGCTTGCCGGGACAGGGGCAAGAGACCCAGTACTTC	CASSLPGQGQETQYF
.	TRBV4-1	TRBD1	TRBJ2-2	TGCGCCAGCAGCCACCCCCCGACAGGGGAGAACACCGGGGAGCTGTTTTTT	CASSHPPTGENTGELFF
.	TRBV18	.	TRBJ1-1	TGTGCCAGCTCACCACAGGTAACCATGAACACTGAAGCTTTCTTT	CASSPQVTMNTEAFF
.	TRBV9	.	TRBJ1-1	TGTGCCAGCAGCCCCTCCGGGCGGAACACTGAAGCTTTCTTT	CASSPSGRNTEAFF
.	TRBV2	TRBD1	TRBJ2-7	TGTGCCAGCAGAGTAACCGGGACAGTTTACGAGCAGTACTTC	CASRVTGTVYEQYF
.	TRBV4-3	.	TRBJ2-1	TGCGCCAGCAGCCAAGAGGGGACTGCCGCCTCCAATGAGCAGTTCTTC	CASSQEGTAASNEQFF
.	TRBV12-5	TRBD1	TRBJ2-5	TGTGCTAGTGGTTTGGTACTATCGAGGCAGGGGGTTGAGGAGACCCAGTACTTC	CASGLVLSRQGVEETQYF
.	TRBV7-9	.	TRBJ2-5	TGTGCCAGCAGCTTTTCTCGGGAGACCCAGTACTTC	CASSFSRETQYF
.	TRBV10-1	.	TRBJ2-7	TGCGCCAGCAGTGAGCAGGGCTCGGGCGAGCAGTACTTC	CASSEQGSGEQYF
.	TRBV12-5	.	TRBJ1-2	TGTGCTAGTGGTTTGGTTTTGGGACGATCGGCGGACTATGGCTACACCTTC	CASGLVLGRSADYGYTF
.	TRBV2	TRBD1	TRBJ2-1	TGTGCCAGCAGCGGACAGGGAGTCGATGAGCAGTTCTTC	CASSGQGVDEQFF
.	TRBV5-1	.	TRBJ2-1	TGCGCCAGCGGACGGGACCCGCTGAGTTTTGAGCAGTTCTTC	CASGRDPLSFEQFF
.	TRBV5-1	.	TRBJ1-5	TGCGCCAGCCCCTCAACCGATCGTCAGCCCCAGCATTTT	CASPSTDRQPQHF
.	TRBV28	.	TRBJ2-7	TGTGCCAGCAGTTCGTCCGGGGCAGGGAACTACGAGCAGTACTTC	CASSSSGAGNYEQYF
.	TRBV25-1	TRBD2	TRBJ2-3	TGTGCCAGCAGCAAGTGGGAGGGAGGGCCGGGAGATACGCAGTATTTT	CASSKWEGGPGDTQYF
.	TRBV6-1	TRBD1	TRBJ2-7	TGTGCCAGCGGCCTCTGGGGACAGACCTACGAGCAGTACTTC	CASGLWGQTYEQYF
.	TRBV2	TRBD1	TRBJ2-7	TGTGCCAGCGTCCGGGACAGGGGTTACTACGAGCAGTACTTC	CASVRDRGYYEQYF
.	TRBV7-2	.	TRBJ2-5	TGTGCCAGCAGCTTAGGGGCCGCAGAGACCCAGTACTTC	CASSLGAAETQYF
.	TRBV6-5	TRBD2	TRBJ2-7	TGTGCCAGCAGTTCTCTAGCGGGAAGCGACGAGCAGTACTTC	CASSSLAGSDEQYF
.	TRBV6-5	TRBD1	TRBJ1-3	TGTGCCAGCAGTTCCGACAGGGCCTCTGGAAACACCATATATTTT	CASSSDRASGNTIYF
.	TRBV7-2	.	TRBJ1-6	TGTGCCAGCAGCTTAGCTCACGGCAGGGGATTCTATAATTCACCCCTCCACTTT	CASSLAHGRGFYNSPLHF
.	TRBV30	.	TRBJ1-1	TGTGCCTGGAGTGGTTCTGGGGGCGGCACTGAAGCTTTCTTT	CAWSGSGGGTEAFF
once	TRBV6-5	TRBD1	TRBJ1-4	TGTGCCAGCAGTACTCCGGGACAGGGGGGAAAACTGTTTTTT	CASSTPGQGGKLFF
.	TRBV2	.	TRBJ1-1	TGTGCCAGCAGTGAACAACAGGGGAACACTGAAGCTTTCTTT	CASSEQQGNTEAFF
once	TRBV10-3	TRBD1	TRBJ2-7	TGTGCCATCAGTGACGGTCGGGACAGATACGAGCAGTACTTC	CAISDGRDRYEQYF
.	TRBV5-4	TRBD1	TRBJ1-5	TGTGCCAGCAGCTTTTCTACAGGGGGAAGCAATCAGCCCCAGCATTTT	CASSFSTGGSNQPQHF
.	TRBV5-4	.	TRBJ2-7	TGTGCCAGCAGCTTGACAGGGTTAGACGAGCAGTACTTC	CASSLTGLDEQYF